This paragraph covers one T cell receptor beta chain sequence. The data belong to a study of post-analysis software for immune sequencing data. The library was made from cDNA and included unique molecular identifiers. TCRdb fed the PCR reads into MiXCR, producing one record per CDR3 protein. The sample has roughly 540,000 distinct CDR3 sequences, approximately 31% seen once. Input material: blood. This receptor was taken from a girl aged 2-17 years with multiple sclerosis.

The CDR3 loop is CASSLNRGLTEAFF. The CDR3 DNA is TGTGCCAGCAGTTTGAACAGGGGGCTGACTGAAGCTTTCTTT. The rearrangement joins TRBV12-3 or TRBV12-4 to TRBJ1-1; 9 bases are shared with TRBD1. CDR3 length equals 14 residues. V gave up 3 bases and J gave up 5 bases; unmatched junction bases: 4.